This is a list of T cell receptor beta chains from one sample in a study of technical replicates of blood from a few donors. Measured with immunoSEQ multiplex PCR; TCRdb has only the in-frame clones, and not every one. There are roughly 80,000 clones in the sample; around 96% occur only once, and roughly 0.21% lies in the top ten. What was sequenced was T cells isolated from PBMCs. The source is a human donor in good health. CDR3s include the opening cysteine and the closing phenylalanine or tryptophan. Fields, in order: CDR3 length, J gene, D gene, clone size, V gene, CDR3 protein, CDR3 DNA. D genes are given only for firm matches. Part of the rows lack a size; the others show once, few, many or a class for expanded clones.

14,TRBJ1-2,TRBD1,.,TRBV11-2,CASRSADRGDGYTF,TGTGCCAGCAGGTCCGCGGACAGGGGAGATGGCTACACCTTC
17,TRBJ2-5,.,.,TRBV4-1,CASSQGGGRTTGETQYF,TGCGCCAGCAGCCAAGGAGGTGGCAGGACTACGGGAGAGACCCAGTACTTC
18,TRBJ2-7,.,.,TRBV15,CATSRDRLAGQSGHEQYF,TGTGCCACCAGCAGAGATCGTCTTGCGGGACAGTCGGGGCACGAGCAGTACTTC
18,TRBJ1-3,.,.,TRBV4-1,CASSLEDLAVSSGNTIYF,TGCGCCAGCAGCCTAGAAGATTTGGCAGTAAGCTCTGGAAACACCATATATTTT
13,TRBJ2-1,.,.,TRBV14,CASSPGSYNEQFF,TGTGCCAGCAGCCCCGGCTCCTACAATGAGCAGTTCTTC
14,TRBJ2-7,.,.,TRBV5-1,CASSFGVSSYEQYF,TGCGCCAGCAGCTTCGGGGTGAGCTCCTACGAGCAGTACTTC
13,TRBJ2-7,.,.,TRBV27,CASSPNPLYEQYF,TGTGCCAGCAGTCCTAACCCTTTGTACGAGCAGTACTTC
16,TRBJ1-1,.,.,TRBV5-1,CASTLGAPGLVTEAFF,TGCGCCAGCACCCTGGGGGCCCCAGGGCTAGTCACTGAAGCTTTCTTT
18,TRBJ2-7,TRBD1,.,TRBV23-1,CASSASRDRGVSSYEQYF,TGCGCCAGCAGTGCCTCCCGGGACAGGGGGGTCAGCTCCTACGAGCAGTACTTC
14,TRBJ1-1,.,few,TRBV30,CAWSVRGGDTEAFF,TGTGCCTGGAGTGTACGAGGGGGGGACACTGAAGCTTTCTTT
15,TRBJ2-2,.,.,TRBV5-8,CASSLEGIWTGELFF,TGTGCCAGCAGCTTGGAGGGGATCTGGACCGGGGAGCTGTTTTTT
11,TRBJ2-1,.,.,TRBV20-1,CSAGSHNEQFF,TGCAGTGCTGGGAGTCACAATGAGCAGTTCTTC
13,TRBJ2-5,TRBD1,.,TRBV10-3,CAISRGNGETQYF,TGTGCCATCAGCAGGGGGAATGGGGAGACCCAGTACTTC
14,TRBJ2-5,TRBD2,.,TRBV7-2,CASSPGGAQETQYF,TGTGCCAGCAGCCCCGGGGGGGCCCAAGAGACCCAGTACTTC
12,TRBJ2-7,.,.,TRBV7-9,CASSQGSVEQYF,TGTGCCAGCAGCCAGGGATCGGTAGAGCAGTACTTC
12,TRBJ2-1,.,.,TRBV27,CASRLGNLEQFF,TGTGCCAGCAGGCTCGGGAACCTTGAGCAGTTCTTC
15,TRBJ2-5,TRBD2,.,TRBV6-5,CASSGLAGGKETQYF,TGTGCCAGCAGTGGACTAGCGGGAGGTAAAGAGACCCAGTACTTC
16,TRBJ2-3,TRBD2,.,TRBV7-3,CASSFSLAGGTDTQYF,TGTGCCAGCAGCTTTTCACTAGCGGGGGGCACAGATACGCAGTATTTT
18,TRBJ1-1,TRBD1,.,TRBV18,CASSPLPGQGLSNTEAFF,TGTGCCAGCTCACCGCTCCCGGGACAGGGACTATCGAACACTGAAGCTTTCTTT
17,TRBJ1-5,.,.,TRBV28,CASSINRGLPSNQPQHF,TGTGCCAGCAGTATCAACCGGGGTCTGCCGAGCAATCAGCCCCAGCATTTT
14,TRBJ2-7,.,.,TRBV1,CTSSQGGRAGEQYF,TGCACCAGCAGCCAAGGCGGGAGGGCGGGTGAGCAGTACTTC
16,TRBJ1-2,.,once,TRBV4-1,CASSQSGGRVFYGYTF,TGCGCCAGCAGCCAATCCGGCGGAAGAGTCTTCTATGGCTACACCTTC